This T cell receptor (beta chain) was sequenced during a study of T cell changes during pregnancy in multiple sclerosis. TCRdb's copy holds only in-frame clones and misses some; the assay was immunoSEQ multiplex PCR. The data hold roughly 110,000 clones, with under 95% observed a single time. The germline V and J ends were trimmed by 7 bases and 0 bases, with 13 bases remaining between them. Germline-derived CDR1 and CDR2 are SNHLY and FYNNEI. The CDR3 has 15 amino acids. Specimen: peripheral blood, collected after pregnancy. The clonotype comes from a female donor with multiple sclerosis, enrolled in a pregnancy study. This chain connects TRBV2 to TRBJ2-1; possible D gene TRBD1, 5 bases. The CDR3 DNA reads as TGTGCCAGCAAGGTTAGGGGTATCTCCTACAATGAGCAGTTCTTC. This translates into CASKVRGISYNEQFF.